The clone carrying this T cell receptor beta chain was counted at least ten times. This sample is part of a study of molecular identifiers for immune sequencing clone quantification. With 1 base clipped from V and 3 bases from J, the junction kept 5 bases outside the gene matches. There are 14 residues in the CDR3. CDR1 and CDR2 from the germline V gene are SQVTM and ANQGSEA. TCRdb reprocessed the PCR reads with MiXCR, giving one entry per CDR3 protein. The table lists 460,000 or so distinct CDR3 sequences, over 20% of them singletons, with 0.7% to 1% in the top ten. This chain joins TRBV29-1 and TRBJ2-5, with TRBD1 identical over 7 bases. This clonotype originated in a human donor in good health. Some libraries in this study had Jurkat cell RNA spiked in. The sequenced material came from naive CD8+ T cells from blood, with Jurkat cell RNA spiked in. Subset of the sample: FACS-sorted CD8+CD4-CCR7+CD45RA+ naive T cells. The CDR3: CSVEGPGQEETQYF. CDR3 nucleotides: TGCAGCGTTGAAGGTCCTGGACAGGAAGAGACCCAGTACTTC.